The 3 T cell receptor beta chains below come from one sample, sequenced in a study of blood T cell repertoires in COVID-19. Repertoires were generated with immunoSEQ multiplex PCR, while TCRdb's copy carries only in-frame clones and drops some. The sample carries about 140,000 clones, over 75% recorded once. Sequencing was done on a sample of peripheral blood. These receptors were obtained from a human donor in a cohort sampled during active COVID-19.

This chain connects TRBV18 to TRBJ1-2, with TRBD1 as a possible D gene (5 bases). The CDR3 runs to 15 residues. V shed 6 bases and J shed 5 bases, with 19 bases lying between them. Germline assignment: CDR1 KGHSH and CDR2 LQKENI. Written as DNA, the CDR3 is TGTGCCAGCTCGAAAGAGACAGCAGTACCATATGGCTACACCTTC. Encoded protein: CASSKETAVPYGYTF.

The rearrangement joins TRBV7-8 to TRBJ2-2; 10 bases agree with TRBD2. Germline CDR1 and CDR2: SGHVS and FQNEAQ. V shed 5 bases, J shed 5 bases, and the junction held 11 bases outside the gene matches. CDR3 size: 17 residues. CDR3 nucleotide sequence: TGTGCCAGCAGCACGAGTAAGCTAGCGGGAGTTACCGGGGAGCTGTTTTTT. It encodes CASSTSKLAGVTGELFF.

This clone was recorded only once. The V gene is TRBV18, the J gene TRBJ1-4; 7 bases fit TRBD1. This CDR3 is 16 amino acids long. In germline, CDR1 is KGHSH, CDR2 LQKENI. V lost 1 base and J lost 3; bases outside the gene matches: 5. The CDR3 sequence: CASSPRTGTANEKLFF. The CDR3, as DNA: TGTGCCAGCTCACCACGAACCGGGACAGCTAATGAAAAACTGTTTTTT.